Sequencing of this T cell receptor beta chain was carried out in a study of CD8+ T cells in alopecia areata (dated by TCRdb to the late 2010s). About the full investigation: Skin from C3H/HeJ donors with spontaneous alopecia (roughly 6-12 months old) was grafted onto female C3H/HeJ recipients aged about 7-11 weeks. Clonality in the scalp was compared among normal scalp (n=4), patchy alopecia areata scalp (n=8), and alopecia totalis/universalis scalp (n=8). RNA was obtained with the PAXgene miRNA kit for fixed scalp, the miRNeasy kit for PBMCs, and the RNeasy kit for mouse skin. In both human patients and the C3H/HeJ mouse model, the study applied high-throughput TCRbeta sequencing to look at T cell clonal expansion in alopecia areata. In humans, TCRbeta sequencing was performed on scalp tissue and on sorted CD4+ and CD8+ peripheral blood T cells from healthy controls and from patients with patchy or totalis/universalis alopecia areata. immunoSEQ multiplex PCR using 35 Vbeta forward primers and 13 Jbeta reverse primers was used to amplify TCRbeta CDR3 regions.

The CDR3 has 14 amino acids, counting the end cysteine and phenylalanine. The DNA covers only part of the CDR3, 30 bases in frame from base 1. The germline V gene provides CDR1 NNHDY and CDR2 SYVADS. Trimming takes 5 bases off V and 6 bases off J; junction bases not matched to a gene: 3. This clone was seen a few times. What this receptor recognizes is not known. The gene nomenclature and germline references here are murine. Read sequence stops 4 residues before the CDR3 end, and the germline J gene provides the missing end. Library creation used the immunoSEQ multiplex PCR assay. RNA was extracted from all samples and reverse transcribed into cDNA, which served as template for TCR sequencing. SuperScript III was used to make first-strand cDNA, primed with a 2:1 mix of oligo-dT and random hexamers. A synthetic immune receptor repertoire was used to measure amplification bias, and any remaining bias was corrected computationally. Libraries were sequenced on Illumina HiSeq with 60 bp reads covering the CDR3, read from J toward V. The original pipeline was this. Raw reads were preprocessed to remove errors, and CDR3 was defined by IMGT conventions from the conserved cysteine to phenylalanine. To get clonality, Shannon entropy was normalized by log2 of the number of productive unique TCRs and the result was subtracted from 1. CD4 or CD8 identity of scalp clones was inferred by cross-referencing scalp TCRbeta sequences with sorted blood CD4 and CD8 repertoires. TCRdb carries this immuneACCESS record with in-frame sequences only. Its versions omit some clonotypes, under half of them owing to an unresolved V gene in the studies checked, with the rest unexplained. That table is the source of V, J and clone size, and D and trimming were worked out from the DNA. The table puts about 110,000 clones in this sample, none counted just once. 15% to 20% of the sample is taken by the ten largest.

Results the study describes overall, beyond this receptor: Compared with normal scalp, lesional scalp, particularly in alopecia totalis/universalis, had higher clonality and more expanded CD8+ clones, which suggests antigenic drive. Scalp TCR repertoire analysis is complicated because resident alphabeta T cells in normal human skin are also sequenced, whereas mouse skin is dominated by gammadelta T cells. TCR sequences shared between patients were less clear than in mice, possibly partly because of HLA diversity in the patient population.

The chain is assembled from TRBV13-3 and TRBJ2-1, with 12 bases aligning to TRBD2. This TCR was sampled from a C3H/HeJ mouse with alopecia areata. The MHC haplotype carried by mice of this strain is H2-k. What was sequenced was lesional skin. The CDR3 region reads CASRTTGGAAEQFF. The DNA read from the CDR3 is TGTGCCAGCAGGACGACTGGGGGGGCTGCT.